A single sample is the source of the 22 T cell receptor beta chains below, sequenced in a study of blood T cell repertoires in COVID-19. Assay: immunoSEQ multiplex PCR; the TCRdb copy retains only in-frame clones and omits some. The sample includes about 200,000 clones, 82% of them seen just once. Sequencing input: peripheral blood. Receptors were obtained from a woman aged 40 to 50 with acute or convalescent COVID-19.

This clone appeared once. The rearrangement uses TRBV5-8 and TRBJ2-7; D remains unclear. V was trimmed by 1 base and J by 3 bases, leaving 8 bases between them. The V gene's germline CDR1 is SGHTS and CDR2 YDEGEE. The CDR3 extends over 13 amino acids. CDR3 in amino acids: CASSLNLGYEQYF. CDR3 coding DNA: TGTGCCAGCAGCTTGAATCTCGGCTACGAGCAGTACTTC.

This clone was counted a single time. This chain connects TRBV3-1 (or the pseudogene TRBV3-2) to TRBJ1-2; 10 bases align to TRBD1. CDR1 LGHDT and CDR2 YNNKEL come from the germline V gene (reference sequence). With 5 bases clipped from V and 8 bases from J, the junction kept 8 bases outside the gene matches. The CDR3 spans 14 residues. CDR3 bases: TGTGCCAGCAGCGCTACGACAGGGGGCGGGGGCTACACCTTC. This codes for CASSATTGGGGYTF.

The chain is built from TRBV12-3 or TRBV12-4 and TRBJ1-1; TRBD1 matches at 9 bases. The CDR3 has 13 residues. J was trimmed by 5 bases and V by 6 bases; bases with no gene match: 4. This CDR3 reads CASRQGAGTEAFF. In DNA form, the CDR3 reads TGTGCCAGCAGACAGGGGGCGGGAACTGAAGCTTTCTTT.

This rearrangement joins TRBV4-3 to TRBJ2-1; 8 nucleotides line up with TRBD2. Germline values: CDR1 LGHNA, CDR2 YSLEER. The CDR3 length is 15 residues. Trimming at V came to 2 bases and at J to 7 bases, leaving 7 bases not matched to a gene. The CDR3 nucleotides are TGCGCCAGCAGCCAATCCGCGGGAGGAGGGAATGAGCAGTTCTTC. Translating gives CASSQSAGGGNEQFF.

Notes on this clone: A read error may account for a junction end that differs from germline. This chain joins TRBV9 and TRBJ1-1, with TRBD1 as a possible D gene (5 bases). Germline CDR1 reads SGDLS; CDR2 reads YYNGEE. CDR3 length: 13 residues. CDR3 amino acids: CASSVGQNSEAFF. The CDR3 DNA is TGTGCCAGCAGCGTAGGACAGAACAGTGAAGCTTTCTTT.

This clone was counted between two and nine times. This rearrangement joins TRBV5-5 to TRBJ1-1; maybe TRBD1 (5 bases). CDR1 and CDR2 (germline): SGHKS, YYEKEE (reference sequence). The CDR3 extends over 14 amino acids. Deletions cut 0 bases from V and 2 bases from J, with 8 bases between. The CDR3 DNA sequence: TGTGCCAGCAGCTTGGGGGGCTTTAACACTGAAGCTTTCTTT. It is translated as CASSLGGFNTEAFF.

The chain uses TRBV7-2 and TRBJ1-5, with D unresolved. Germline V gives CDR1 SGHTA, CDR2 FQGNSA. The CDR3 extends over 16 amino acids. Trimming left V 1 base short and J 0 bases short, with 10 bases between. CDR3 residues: CASSLVFGNSNQPQHF. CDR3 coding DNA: TGTGCCAGCAGCTTAGTATTCGGGAATAGCAATCAGCCCCAGCATTTT.

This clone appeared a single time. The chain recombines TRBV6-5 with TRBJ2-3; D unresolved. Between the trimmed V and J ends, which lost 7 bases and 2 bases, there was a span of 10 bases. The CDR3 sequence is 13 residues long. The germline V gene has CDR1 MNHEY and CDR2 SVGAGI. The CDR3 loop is CASKFYSTDTQYF. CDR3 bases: TGTGCCAGCAAATTCTACTCCACAGATACGCAGTATTTT.

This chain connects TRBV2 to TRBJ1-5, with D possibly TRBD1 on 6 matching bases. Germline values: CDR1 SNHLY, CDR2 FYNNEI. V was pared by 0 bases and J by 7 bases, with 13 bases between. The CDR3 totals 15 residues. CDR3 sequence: CASSEAGNRVQPQHF. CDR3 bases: TGTGCCAGCAGTGAAGCGGGCAACAGGGTGCAGCCCCAGCATTTT.

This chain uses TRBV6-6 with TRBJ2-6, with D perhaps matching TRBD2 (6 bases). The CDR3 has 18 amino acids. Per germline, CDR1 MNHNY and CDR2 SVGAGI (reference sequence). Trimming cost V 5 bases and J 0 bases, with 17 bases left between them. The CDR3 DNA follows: TGTGCCAGCAGTCCACGGGGACTCTCCCTCTCTGGGGCCAACGTCCTGACTTTC. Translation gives CASSPRGLSLSGANVLTF.

As DNA, the CDR3 is TGTGCCACCGGAGGGGGGGGCCGCCAAGAGACCCAGTACTTC. It is translated as CATGGGGRQETQYF. The chain uses TRBV3-1 (or the pseudogene TRBV3-2) and TRBJ2-5; the D gene is possibly TRBD2 (7 bases). The germline V and J ends were trimmed by 10 bases and 1 base, with 16 bases remaining between them. The germline V gene encodes CDR1 LGHDT and CDR2 YNNKEL (reference sequence). The CDR3 is made up of 14 amino acids.

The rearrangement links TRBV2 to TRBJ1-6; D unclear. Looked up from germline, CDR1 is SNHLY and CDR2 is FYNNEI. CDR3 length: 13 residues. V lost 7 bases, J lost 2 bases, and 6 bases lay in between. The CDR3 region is CASMVAYNSPLHF. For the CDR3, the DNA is TGTGCCAGCATGGTAGCCTATAATTCACCCCTCCACTTT. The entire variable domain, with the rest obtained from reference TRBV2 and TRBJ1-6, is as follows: EPEVTQTPSHQVTQMGQEVILRCVPISNHLYFYWYRQILGQKVEFLVSFYNNEISEKSEIFDDQFSVERPDGSNFTLKIRSTKLEDSAMYFCASMVAYNSPLHFGNGTRLTVT.

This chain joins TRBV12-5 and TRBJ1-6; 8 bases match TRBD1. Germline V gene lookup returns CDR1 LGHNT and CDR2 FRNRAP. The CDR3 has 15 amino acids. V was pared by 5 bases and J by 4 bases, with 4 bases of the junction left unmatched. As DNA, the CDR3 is TGTGCTAGTGGTCAGGGGGCCGGATATAATTCACCCCTCCACTTT. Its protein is CASGQGAGYNSPLHF.

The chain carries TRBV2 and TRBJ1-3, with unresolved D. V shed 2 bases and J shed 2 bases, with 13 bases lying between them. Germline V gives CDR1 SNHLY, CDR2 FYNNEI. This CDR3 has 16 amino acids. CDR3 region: CASSEPPGYPGNTIYF. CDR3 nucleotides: TGTGCCAGCAGTGAACCCCCAGGTTACCCTGGAAACACCATATATTTT.

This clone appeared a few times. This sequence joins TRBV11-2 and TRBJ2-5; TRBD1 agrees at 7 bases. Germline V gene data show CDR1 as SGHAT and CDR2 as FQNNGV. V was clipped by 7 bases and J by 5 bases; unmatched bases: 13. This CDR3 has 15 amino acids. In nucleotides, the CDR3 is TGTGCCAGCACCCCATCGGGAAACAGGGGTGAGACCCAGTACTTC. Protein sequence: CASTPSGNRGETQYF. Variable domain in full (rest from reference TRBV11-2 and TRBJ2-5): EAGVAQSPRYKIIEKRQSVAFWCNPISGHATLYWYQQILGQGPKLLIQFQNNGVVDDSQLPKDRFSAERLKGVDSTLKIQPAKLEDSAVYLCASTPSGNRGETQYFGPGTRLLVL.

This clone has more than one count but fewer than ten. The CDR3 sequence is CASSLSGSSYNEQFF. For the CDR3, the DNA is TGTGCCAGCAGCCTCTCCGGGAGCTCCTACAATGAGCAGTTCTTC. The chain uses TRBV6-5 and TRBJ2-1; possible D gene TRBD2, 6 bases. This CDR3 region has 15 residues. V lost 6 bases to trimming and J lost 0 bases, with 12 bases between them. The germline V gene has CDR1 MNHEY and CDR2 SVGAGI.

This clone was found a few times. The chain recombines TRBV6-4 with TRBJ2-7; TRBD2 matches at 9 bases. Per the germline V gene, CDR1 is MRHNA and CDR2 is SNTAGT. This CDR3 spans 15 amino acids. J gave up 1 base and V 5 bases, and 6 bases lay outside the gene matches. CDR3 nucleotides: TGTGCCAGCAGTATCTGGGCGGGGGGGTCCTACGAGCAGTACTTC. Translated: CASSIWAGGSYEQYF.

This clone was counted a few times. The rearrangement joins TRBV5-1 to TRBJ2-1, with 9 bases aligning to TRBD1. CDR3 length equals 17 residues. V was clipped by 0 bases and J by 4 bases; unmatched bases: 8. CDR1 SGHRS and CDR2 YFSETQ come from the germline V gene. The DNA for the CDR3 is TGCGCCAGCAGCTTGGACAGGGGGCTGGGTACATACAATGAGCAGTTCTTC. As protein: CASSLDRGLGTYNEQFF.

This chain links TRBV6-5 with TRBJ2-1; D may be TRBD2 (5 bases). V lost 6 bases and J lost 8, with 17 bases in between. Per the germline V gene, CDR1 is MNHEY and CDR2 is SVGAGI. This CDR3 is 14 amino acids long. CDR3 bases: TGTGCCAGCAGCCGGGATCCATCAGGCGATGAGCAGTTCTTC. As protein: CASSRDPSGDEQFF.

Here the CDR3 DNA reads TGTGCCAGCGGCCTGGGCACGCACGTCTATGGCTACACCTTC. This gives the protein CASGLGTHVYGYTF. This chain links TRBV19 with TRBJ1-2; D gene uncertain. CDR1 is LNHDA, CDR2 SQIVND, per germline (reference sequence). The CDR3 has 14 residues. V gave up 9 bases and J gave up 4 bases, with 18 bases separating them.

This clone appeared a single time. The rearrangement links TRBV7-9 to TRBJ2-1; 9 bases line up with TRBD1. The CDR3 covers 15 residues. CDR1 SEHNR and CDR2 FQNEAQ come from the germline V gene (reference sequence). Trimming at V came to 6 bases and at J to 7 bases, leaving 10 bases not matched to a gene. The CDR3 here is CASSSSGTGQNEQFF. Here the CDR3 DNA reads TGTGCCAGCAGTTCCTCCGGGACAGGGCAGAATGAGCAGTTCTTC.

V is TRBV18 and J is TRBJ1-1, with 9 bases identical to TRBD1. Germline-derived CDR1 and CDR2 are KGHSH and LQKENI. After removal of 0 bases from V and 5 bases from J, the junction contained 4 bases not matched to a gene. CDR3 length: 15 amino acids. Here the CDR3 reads CASSPPQGARTEAFF. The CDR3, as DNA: TGTGCCAGCTCACCACCACAGGGGGCGAGGACTGAAGCTTTCTTT.